The clone carrying this TCR beta chain was recorded a few times. The protocol was immunoSEQ multiplex PCR, while the TCRdb copy is restricted to in-frame clones and leaves out a portion. The table has 150,000 to 200,000 clones, roughly 93% seen once; the top ten hold around 0.067%. This CDR3 has 15 residues. Germline lookup yields CDR1 WSHSY and CDR2 SAAADI. V trimming: 4 bases; J trimming: 4 bases; junction bases outside the gene matches: 7. These data are taken from a study of shared clonotypes between healthy human individuals. The healthy adult donors were HIV-negative and reported no recent acute infections or vaccinations. A CD45RA+ naive subset and a CD45RA-negative memory subset were split from CD4+ cells.

The J gene is TRBJ2-7, the V gene TRBV10-2, with 10 bases matching TRBD2. The sample consisted of naive CD4+ T cells sorted from blood. The subset denotes: CD45RA+ positively selected. The sequence was obtained from a woman aged 30 to 39 in good health. The CDR3 DNA reads TGCGCCAGCAGTGGGAGGACTAGCGGACAATACGAGCAGTACTTC. Residues: CASSGRTSGQYEQYF.